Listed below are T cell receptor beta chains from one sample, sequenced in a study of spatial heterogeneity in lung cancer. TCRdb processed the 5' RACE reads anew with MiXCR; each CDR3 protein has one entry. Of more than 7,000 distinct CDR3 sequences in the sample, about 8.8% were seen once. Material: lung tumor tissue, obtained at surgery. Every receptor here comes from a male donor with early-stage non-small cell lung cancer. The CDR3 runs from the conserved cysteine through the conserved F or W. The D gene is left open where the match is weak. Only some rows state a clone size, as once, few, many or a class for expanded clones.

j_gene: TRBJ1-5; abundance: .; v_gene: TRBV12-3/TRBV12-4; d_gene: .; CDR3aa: CASSLVATSNQPQHF; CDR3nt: TGTGCCAGCAGTTTAGTTGCAACTAGCAATCAGCCCCAGCATTTT
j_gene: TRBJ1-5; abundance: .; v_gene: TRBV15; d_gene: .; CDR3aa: CATTYREGQPQHF; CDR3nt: TGTGCCACCACTTACAGGGAGGGCCAGCCCCAGCATTTT
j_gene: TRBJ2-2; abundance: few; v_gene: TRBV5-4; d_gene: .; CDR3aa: CASSWSTGELFF; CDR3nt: TGTGCCAGCAGCTGGAGTACCGGGGAGCTGTTTTTT
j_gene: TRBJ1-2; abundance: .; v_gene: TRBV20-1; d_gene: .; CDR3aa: CSSLLGYTF; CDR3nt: TGCAGTTCCCTCTTAGGCTACACCTTC
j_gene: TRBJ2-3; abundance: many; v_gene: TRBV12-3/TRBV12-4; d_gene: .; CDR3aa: CASTTWGTDTQYF; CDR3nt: TGTGCCAGCACCACATGGGGCACAGATACGCAGTATTTT
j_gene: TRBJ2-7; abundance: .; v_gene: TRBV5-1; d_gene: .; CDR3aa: CASSPGTNTYEQYF; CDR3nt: TGCGCCAGCAGCCCCGGGACCAACACCTACGAGCAGTACTTC
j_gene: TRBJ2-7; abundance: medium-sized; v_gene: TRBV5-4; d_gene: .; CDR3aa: CASSLKMSSHSYEQYF; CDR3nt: TGTGCCAGCAGCTTGAAGATGAGTTCTCACTCCTACGAGCAGTACTTC
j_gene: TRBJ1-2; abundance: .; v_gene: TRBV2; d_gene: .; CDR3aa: CASRTDRADEGIYGYTF; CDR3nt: TGTGCCAGCAGGACTGATAGGGCAGACGAGGGGATCTATGGCTACACCTTC
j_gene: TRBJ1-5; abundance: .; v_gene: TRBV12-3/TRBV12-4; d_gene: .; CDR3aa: CASSPTGSNQPQHF; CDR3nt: TGTGCCAGCAGTCCCACAGGGTCCAATCAGCCCCAGCATTTT
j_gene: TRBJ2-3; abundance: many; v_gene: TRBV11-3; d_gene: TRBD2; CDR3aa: CASSPGLALDTQYF; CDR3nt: TGTGCCAGCAGCCCGGGACTAGCGTTGGATACGCAGTATTTT
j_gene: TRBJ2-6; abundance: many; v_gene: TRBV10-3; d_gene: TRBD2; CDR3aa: CAISDVRLAGGSGANVLTF; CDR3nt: TGTGCCATCAGTGATGTCCGACTAGCGGGAGGCTCTGGGGCCAACGTCCTGACTTTC
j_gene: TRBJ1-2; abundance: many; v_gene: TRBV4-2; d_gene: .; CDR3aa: CASSGEVYGYTF; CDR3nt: TGTGCCAGCAGCGGGGAGGTCTATGGCTACACCTTC
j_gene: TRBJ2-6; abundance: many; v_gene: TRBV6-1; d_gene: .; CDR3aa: CASPADFRGSSTGANVLTF; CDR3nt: TGTGCCAGCCCCGCGGATTTCAGGGGATCTAGTACCGGGGCCAACGTCCTGACTTTC
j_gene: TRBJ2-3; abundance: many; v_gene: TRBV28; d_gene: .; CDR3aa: CASSRHLTDTQYF; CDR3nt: TGTGCCAGCAGTCGACACCTCACAGATACGCAGTATTTT
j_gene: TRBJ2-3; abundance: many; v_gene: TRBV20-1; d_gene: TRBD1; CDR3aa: CSAPGVDGQGSTDTQYF; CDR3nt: TGCAGTGCCCCCGGCGTCGATGGACAGGGTTCAACAGATACGCAGTATTTT
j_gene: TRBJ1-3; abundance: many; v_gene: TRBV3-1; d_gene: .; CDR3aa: CACALGGVSGNTIYF; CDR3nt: TGTGCCTGCGCTCTGGGCGGAGTCTCTGGAAACACCATATATTTT
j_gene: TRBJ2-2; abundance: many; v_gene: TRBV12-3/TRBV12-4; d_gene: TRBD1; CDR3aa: CASSLQTGGVGELFF; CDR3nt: TGTGCCAGCAGTTTACAGACAGGGGGTGTCGGGGAGCTGTTTTTT
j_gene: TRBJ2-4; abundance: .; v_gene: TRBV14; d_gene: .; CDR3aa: CASSQLADLAKNIQYF; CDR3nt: TGTGCCAGCAGCCAACTGGCAGATCTAGCCAAAAACATTCAGTACTTC
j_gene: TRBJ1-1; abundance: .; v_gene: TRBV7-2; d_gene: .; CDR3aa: CASSQGPGTEAFF; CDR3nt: TGTGCCAGCAGCCAAGGCCCGGGGACTGAAGCTTTCTTT
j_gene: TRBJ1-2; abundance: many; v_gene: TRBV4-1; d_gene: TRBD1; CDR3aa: CASSQEGGQGRGYTF; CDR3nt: TGCGCCAGCAGCCAAGAAGGAGGACAGGGTAGGGGCTACACCTTC
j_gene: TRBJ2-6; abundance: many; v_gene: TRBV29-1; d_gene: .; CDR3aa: CSVGSSGANVLTF; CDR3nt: TGCAGCGTGGGATCCTCTGGGGCCAACGTCCTGACTTTC
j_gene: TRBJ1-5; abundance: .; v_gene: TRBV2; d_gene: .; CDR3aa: CASRMGAGSNQPQHF; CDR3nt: TGTGCCAGCAGGATGGGGGCTGGGAGCAATCAGCCCCAGCATTTT
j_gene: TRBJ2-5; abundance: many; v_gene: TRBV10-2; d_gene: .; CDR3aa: CASSEWETQYF; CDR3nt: TGCGCCAGCAGTGAGTGGGAGACCCAGTACTTC
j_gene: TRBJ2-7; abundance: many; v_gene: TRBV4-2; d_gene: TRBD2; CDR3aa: CASSRSGTSGSASSYEQYF; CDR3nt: TGTGCCAGCAGCCGATCCGGGACTAGCGGGAGCGCTAGCTCCTACGAGCAGTACTTC
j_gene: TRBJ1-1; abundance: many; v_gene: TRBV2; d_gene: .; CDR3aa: CASSGGHTQVAFF; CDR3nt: TGTGCCAGCAGTGGGGGACACACGCAAGTGGCTTTCTTT
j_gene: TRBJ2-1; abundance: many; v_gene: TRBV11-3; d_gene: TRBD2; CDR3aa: CASSPSSGLYNEQFF; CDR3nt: TGTGCCAGCAGCCCTTCTAGCGGTCTCTACAATGAGCAGTTCTTC
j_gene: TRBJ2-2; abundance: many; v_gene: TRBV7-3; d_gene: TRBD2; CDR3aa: CASSFRAGATGELFF; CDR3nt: TGTGCCAGCAGCTTCCGGGCGGGAGCGACCGGGGAGCTGTTTTTT
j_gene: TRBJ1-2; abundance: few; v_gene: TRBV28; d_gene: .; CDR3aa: CASTPDQGHGYGYTF; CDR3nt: TGTGCCAGCACCCCGGACCAGGGGCACGGCTATGGCTACACCTTC
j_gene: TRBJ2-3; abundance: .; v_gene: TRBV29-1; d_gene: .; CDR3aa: CSVKGGRGTDTQYF; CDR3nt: TGCAGCGTCAAAGGGGGTCGGGGCACAGATACGCAGTATTTT
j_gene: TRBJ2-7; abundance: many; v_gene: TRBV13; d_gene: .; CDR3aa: CASEGLNYEQYF; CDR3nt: TGTGCCAGCGAGGGACTGAACTACGAGCAGTACTTC
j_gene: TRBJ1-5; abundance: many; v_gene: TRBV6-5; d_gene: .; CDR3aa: CASSYLGGDQPQHF; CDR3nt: TGTGCCAGCAGTTACCTGGGGGGAGATCAGCCCCAGCATTTT
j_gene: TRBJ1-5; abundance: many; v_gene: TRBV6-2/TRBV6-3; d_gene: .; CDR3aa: CASSHGLGKDSNQPQHF; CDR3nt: TGTGCCAGCAGTCACGGTTTAGGGAAGGATAGCAATCAGCCCCAGCATTTT
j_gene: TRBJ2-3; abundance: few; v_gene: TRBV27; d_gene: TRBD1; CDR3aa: CASSPYRGRIDTQYF; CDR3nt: TGTGCCAGCAGTCCATACAGGGGGCGAATAGATACGCAGTATTTT
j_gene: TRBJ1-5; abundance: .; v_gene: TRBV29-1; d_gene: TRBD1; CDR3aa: CSVAGQGGNQPQHF; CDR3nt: TGCAGCGTTGCGGGACAGGGAGGCAATCAGCCCCAGCATTTT
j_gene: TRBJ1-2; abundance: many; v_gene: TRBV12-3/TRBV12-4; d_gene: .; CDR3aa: CASRQGGSHGYTF; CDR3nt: TGTGCCAGCAGACAGGGCGGGAGCCATGGCTACACCTTC
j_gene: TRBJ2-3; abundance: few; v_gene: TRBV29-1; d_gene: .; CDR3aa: CSVEDRAGRDTQYF; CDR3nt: TGCAGCGTTGAAGATCGGGCAGGGAGGGATACGCAGTATTTT
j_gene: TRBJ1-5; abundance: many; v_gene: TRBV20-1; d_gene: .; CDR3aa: CSASRGNQPQHF; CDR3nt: TGCAGTGCTAGCAGGGGCAATCAGCCCCAGCATTTT
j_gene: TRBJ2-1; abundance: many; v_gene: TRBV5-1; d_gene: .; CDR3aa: CASSLVGGDDEQFF; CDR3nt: TGCGCCAGCAGCTTGGTGGGGGGCGACGATGAGCAGTTCTTC
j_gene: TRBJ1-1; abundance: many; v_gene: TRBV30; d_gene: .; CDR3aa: CAWKWGQGGTEAFF; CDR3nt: TGTGCCTGGAAATGGGGGCAGGGTGGCACTGAAGCTTTCTTT
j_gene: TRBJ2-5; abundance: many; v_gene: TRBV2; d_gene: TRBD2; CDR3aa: CASSRVLAGVETQYF; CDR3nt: TGTGCCAGCAGCCGCGTCCTAGCGGGAGTAGAGACCCAGTACTTC
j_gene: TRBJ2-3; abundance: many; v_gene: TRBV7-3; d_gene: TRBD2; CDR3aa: CASSLTVLAGVYSTDTQYF; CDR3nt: TGTGCCAGCAGCTTAACAGTACTAGCGGGAGTTTATAGCACAGATACGCAGTATTTT
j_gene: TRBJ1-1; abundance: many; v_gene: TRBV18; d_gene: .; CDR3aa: CASSGRWDTEAFF; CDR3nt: TGTGCCAGCTCAGGTCGGTGGGACACTGAAGCTTTCTTT
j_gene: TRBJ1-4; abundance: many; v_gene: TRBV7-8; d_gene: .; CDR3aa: CASSGRQANEKLFF; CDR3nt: TGTGCCAGCAGCGGACGACAGGCTAATGAAAAACTGTTTTTT
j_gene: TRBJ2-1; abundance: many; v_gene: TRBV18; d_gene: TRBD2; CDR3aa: CASSPPGTRGNEQFF; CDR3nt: TGTGCCAGCTCACCACCAGGGACTAGGGGCAATGAGCAGTTCTTC
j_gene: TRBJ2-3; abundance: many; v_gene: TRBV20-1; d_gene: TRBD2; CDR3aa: CSASGTSEEQAPDTQYF; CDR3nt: TGCAGTGCATCCGGGACTAGCGAGGAGCAGGCCCCAGATACGCAGTATTTT
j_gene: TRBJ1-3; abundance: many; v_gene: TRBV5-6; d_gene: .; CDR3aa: CASRLTGSGNTIYF; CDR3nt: TGTGCCAGCAGACTCACAGGGTCTGGAAACACCATATATTTT
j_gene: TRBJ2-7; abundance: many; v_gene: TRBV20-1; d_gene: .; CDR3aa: CSASPDYEQYF; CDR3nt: TGCAGTGCTAGTCCGGACTACGAGCAGTACTTC
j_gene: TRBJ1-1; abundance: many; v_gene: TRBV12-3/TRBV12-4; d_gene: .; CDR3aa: CASSGGWNTEAFF; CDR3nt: TGTGCCAGCAGTGGGGGGTGGAACACTGAAGCTTTCTTT
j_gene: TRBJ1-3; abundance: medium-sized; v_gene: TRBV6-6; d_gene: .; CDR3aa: CASSDNSGNTIYF; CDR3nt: TGTGCCAGCAGTGACAACTCTGGAAACACCATATATTTT
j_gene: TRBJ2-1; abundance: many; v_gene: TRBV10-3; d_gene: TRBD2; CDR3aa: CAISGLGGPEQFF; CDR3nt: TGTGCCATCAGTGGGCTGGGAGGGCCTGAGCAGTTCTTC
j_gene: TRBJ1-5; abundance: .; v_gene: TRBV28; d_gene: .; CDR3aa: CASSGMDQPQHF; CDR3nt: TGTGCCAGCAGTGGGATGGACCAGCCCCAGCATTTT
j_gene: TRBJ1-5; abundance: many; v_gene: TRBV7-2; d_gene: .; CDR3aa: CASSPDSNQPQHF; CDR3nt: TGTGCCAGCAGCCCGGACAGCAATCAGCCCCAGCATTTT
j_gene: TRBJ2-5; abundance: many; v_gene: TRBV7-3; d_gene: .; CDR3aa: CASRRTVQETQYF; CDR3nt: TGTGCCAGCAGGCGGACTGTTCAAGAGACCCAGTACTTC
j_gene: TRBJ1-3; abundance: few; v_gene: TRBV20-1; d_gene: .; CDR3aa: CSARMAPVGNTIYF; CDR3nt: TGCAGTGCTAGAATGGCCCCCGTCGGAAACACCATATATTTT
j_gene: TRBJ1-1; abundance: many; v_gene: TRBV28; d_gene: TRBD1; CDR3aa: CAIRRGQGALNTEAFF; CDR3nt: TGTGCCATCCGCCGCGGACAGGGGGCTTTGAACACTGAAGCTTTCTTT